This entry lists 13 T cell receptor beta chains sequenced from one sample in a study of Graves' ophthalmopathy and Graves' hyperthyroidism. Investigators amplified TCR beta CDR3 regions from RNA transcripts. RT-PCR was first run with HTBI primers, then multiplex PCR in a second round. Each CDR3 protein is one row after TCRdb ran MiXCR on the multiplex PCR reads. Of over 150,000 distinct CDR3 sequences listed, more than 30% were seen once; the top ten hold under 6.5%. The sample was peripheral blood. These receptor sequences come from a woman in her 40s with Graves' ophthalmopathy.

The V gene is TRBV24-1, the J gene TRBJ1-5; the D is unclear. The CDR3 is 12 residues long. V was trimmed by 4 bases and J by 6 bases, leaving 6 bases between them. CDR1 and CDR2 from the germline V gene are KGHDR and SFDVKD. CDR3 DNA sequence: TGTGCCACCAGTGACTCCCTTCAGCCCCAGCATTTT. This codes for CATSDSLQPQHF.

This clonotype has at least ten counts. This sequence joins TRBV7-9 and TRBJ1-1; the D gene is possibly TRBD1 (6 bases). Between the trimmed V and J ends, which lost 3 bases and 4 bases, there was a span of 12 bases. From germline, CDR1 is SEHNR and CDR2 FQNEAQ (reference sequence). CDR3 length equals 14 residues. The CDR3 protein is CASSFGSGATEAFF. The CDR3, as DNA: TGTGCCAGCAGCTTTGGTTCAGGGGCCACTGAAGCTTTCTTT.

The chain has TRBV7-6 and TRBJ2-2; the D gene is possibly TRBD2 (5 bases). Germline CDR1 is SGHVS and CDR2 is FNYEAQ. Trimming left V 5 bases short and J 0 bases short, with 13 bases between. This CDR3 is built from 16 residues. DNA for the CDR3: TGTGCCAGCAGCGGCCTAGTGGGAGCGAACACCGGGGAGCTGTTTTTT. Its protein is CASSGLVGANTGELFF.

V usage is TRBV6-4 and J usage is TRBJ1-6; D possibly corresponds to TRBD1 (5 bases). V lost 5 bases and J 1 base, leaving 9 bases between the germline ends. The CDR3 loop spans 15 amino acids. Germline-derived CDR1 and CDR2 are MRHNA and SNTAGT. CDR3 residues: CASSYGGSYNSPLHF. The CDR3 DNA reads as TGTGCCAGCAGTTACGGGGGATCCTATAATTCACCCCTCCACTTT.

The chain couples TRBV28 to TRBJ1-6; no clear D. This CDR3 region has 14 residues. The V end lost 1 base, the J end lost 7 bases, and 8 bases lay between the germline ends. Germline V gene lookup returns CDR1 MDHEN and CDR2 SYDVKM. CDR3 protein: CASSLSTVNSPLHF. The CDR3 DNA sequence: TGTGCCAGCAGTTTATCTACAGTCAATTCACCCCTCCACTTT.

This chain uses TRBV7-9 with TRBJ2-2; a possible D gene is TRBD1 (6 bases). V was clipped by 5 bases and J by 4 bases, with 14 bases between them. Germline CDR1 and CDR2: SEHNR and FQNEAQ (reference sequence). The CDR3 sequence is 15 residues long. The CDR3 sequence: CASSHTDSGTGELFF. In DNA form, the CDR3 reads TGTGCCAGCAGCCACACGGACAGTGGCACCGGGGAGCTGTTTTTT.

The chain employs TRBV19 and TRBJ1-2; D unresolved. Germline CDR1 LNHDA, CDR2 SQIVND (reference sequence). The V and J ends lost 7 bases and 10 bases respectively, with 22 bases between them. CDR3 length equals 14 residues. CDR3 in amino acids: CASTPIVAASDYTF. CDR3 DNA sequence: TGTGCCAGTACCCCTATCGTGGCAGCCAGCGACTACACCTTC. Together with reference TRBV19 and TRBJ1-2, the CDR3 gives the full variable domain: DGGITQSPKYLFRKEGQNVTLSCEQNLNHDAMYWYRQDPGQGLRLIYYSQIVNDFQKGDIAEGYSVSREKKESFPLTVTSAQKNPTAFYLCASTPIVAASDYTFGSGTRLTVV.

This clonotype was picked up many times. This chain joins TRBV6-6 and TRBJ2-7; 14 bases map to TRBD2. Germline CDR1 is MNHNY and CDR2 is SVGAGI (reference sequence). With V trimmed by 7 bases and J by 2 bases, 13 bases remained unmatched. This CDR3 comprises 18 residues. The CDR3, as DNA: TGTGCCAGCACCCCGTGGGGACTAGCGGGAGCCTTACCCTACGAGCAGTACTTC. Protein sequence: CASTPWGLAGALPYEQYF.

This clonotype was seen ten or more times. The chain links TRBV6-2 or TRBV6-3 to TRBJ1-1; perhaps TRBD1 as D (6 bases). CDR3 size: 13 residues. V was cut by 7 bases and J by 1 base, with 10 bases left in between. Germline CDR1 is MNHEY and CDR2 is SVGEGT. Written as DNA, the CDR3 is TGTGCCAGCATAGAGGGGGGGAACACTGAAGCTTTCTTT. It encodes CASIEGGNTEAFF.

Ten or more counts support this clonotype. The chain recombines TRBV5-1 with TRBJ1-3; tentatively, D is TRBD1 (5 bases). This CDR3 region has 15 residues. Germline-derived CDR1 and CDR2 are SGHRS and YFSETQ. The V and J ends lost 3 bases and 0 bases respectively, with 10 bases between them. CDR3 in DNA: TGCGCCAGCAGCTCGACAGTCAACTCTGGAAACACCATATATTTT. The encoded protein is CASSSTVNSGNTIYF.

The CDR3 coding sequence is TGTGCCAGCAGTTCAGACAGGGGTAGCGAGACCCAGTACTTC. It translates to CASSSDRGSETQYF. The genes are TRBV12-3 or TRBV12-4 and TRBJ2-5; 8 nucleotides line up with TRBD1. This CDR3 region has 14 residues. The V and J ends lost 4 bases and 5 bases, in that order; junction bases with no gene match: 6.

The table lists this clonotype with a count of one. The chain joins TRBV12-3 or TRBV12-4 to TRBJ2-7; weak D call: TRBD1 (6 bases). CDR3 size: 13 residues. Trimming pared 8 bases from V and 6 bases from J, leaving 17 bases between. CDR3: CASCTGLISEQYF. CDR3 nucleotides: TGTGCCAGCTGTACAGGGTTAATCTCCGAGCAGTACTTC.

This clonotype was recorded at least ten times. The rearrangement joins TRBV7-6 to TRBJ2-5; 9 positions agree with TRBD2. Unmatched junction bases numbered 10, after V lost 1 base and J lost 7 bases. Germline CDR1 reads SGHVS; CDR2 reads FNYEAQ. This CDR3 spans 16 amino acids. The CDR3 coding sequence is TGTGCCAGCAGCTTAGGTGGCGGGGGGGTCCTGGGGACCCAGTACTTC. It codes for CASSLGGGGVLGTQYF.